One and the same sample provided the 16 T cell receptor beta chains below, sequenced in a study of cytomegalovirus exposure and HLA in healthy donors. The data were produced by immunoSEQ multiplex PCR, yet TCRdb's version contains in-frame clones alone and is incomplete. The repertoire holds 300,000 or so clones, with 88% as singletons. Sequences were obtained from PBMCs. These receptors were taken from a young man in good health and CMV-seronegative.

This clone showed up just a few times. A junction boundary mismatches the germline segment, possibly from a read error. This chain links TRBV6-5 with TRBJ1-1, with a tentative D call TRBD1 (5 bases). In germline, CDR1 is MNHEY, CDR2 SVGAGI. This CDR3 has 11 residues. The CDR3 nucleotides read TGTGCCAGCAGTTGGGGCACTGCAGCTTTCTTT. Protein product: CASSWGTAAFF.

V and J are TRBV12-5 and TRBJ2-3; no clear D gene. The CDR3 is made up of 15 amino acids. Germline CDR1 reads LGHNT; CDR2 reads FRNRAP. V was shortened by 1 base and J by 3 bases, with 11 bases between the two germline ends. CDR3 sequence: CASGLGRPGTDTQYF. Written as DNA, the CDR3 is TGTGCTAGTGGTTTGGGCCGTCCCGGTACAGATACGCAGTATTTT.

This sequence joins TRBV9 and TRBJ1-3; D possibly corresponds to TRBD1 (5 bases). With 0 bases removed from V and 8 bases from J, the gap between germline ends came to 18 bases. This CDR3 region has 16 residues. Looked up from germline, CDR1 is SGDLS and CDR2 is YYNGEE. The chain's CDR3 is CASSVDGQGGVDTIYF. Written as DNA, the CDR3 is TGTGCCAGCAGCGTAGATGGGCAGGGCGGGGTGGACACCATATATTTT.

The J gene is TRBJ2-5, the V gene TRBV9, with a possible D match to TRBD2 (5 bases). Trimming took 4 bases from V and 5 from J, leaving 15 bases between them. CDR1 and CDR2 from the germline V gene are SGDLS and YYNGEE. The CDR3 has 14 residues. The CDR3 here is CASSPGLADETQYF. For the CDR3, the DNA is TGTGCCAGCAGCCCGGGGTTGGCAGACGAGACCCAGTACTTC.

The genes are TRBV4-3 and TRBJ1-1; D remains ambiguous. This CDR3 is built from 15 residues. The germline gives CDR1 LGHNA, CDR2 YSLEER. Trimming took off 3 bases at V and 2 bases at J, with 13 bases between the two ends. The CDR3 DNA follows: TGCGCCAGCAGCCAGGAGTTTGTCCGTAACACTGAAGCTTTCTTT. It encodes CASSQEFVRNTEAFF.

Concerning this clone: The sample carries other DNA sequences with the same CDR3. The chain joins TRBV9 to TRBJ1-2; possibly TRBD1 for D (5 bases). V was shortened by 3 bases and J by 8 bases, with 11 bases between the two germline ends. Germline V gene data show CDR1 as SGDLS and CDR2 as YYNGEE. The CDR3 consists of 12 residues. Here the CDR3 reads CASSGQGSGYTF. The CDR3 coding sequence is TGTGCCAGCAGCGGGCAGGGTAGCGGCTACACCTTC.

This rearrangement joins TRBV4-1 to TRBJ2-3; tentatively, D is TRBD1 (6 bases). The V end lost 4 bases, the J end lost 5 bases, and 16 bases lay between the germline ends. Germline loops: CDR1 MGHRA, CDR2 YSYEKL. CDR3 length equals 15 residues. The CDR3 DNA is TGCGCCAGCAGCCGCTCTCCCTGGGGGCAAGATACGCAGTATTTT. Amino acids: CASSRSPWGQDTQYF.

The chain uses TRBV5-6 and TRBJ1-2; D unresolved. Germline V gene data show CDR1 as SGHDT and CDR2 as YYEEEE. The length of the CDR3 is 14 residues. Between the trimmed V and J ends, which lost 3 bases and 3 bases, there was a span of 12 bases. In nucleotides, the CDR3 is TGTGCCAGCAGCTACCGGACTTACGACTATGGCTACACCTTC. Translating gives CASSYRTYDYGYTF.

J is TRBJ1-2 and V is TRBV6-5; D ambiguous. Trimming removed 0 bases at V and 4 bases at J, with 12 bases between. This CDR3 is built from 15 residues. In germline, CDR1 is MNHEY, CDR2 SVGAGI. This CDR3 is CASSYSYSGGYGYTF. In nucleotides, the CDR3 is TGTGCCAGCAGTTACTCCTATTCCGGCGGCTATGGCTACACCTTC.

CDR3 region: CASSYSRSGGSGGYTF. The DNA for the CDR3 is TGTGCCAGCAGTTACTCTCGATCAGGTGGCTCCGGTGGCTACACCTTC. The chain links TRBV6-5 to TRBJ1-2; D remains ambiguous. Germline CDR1 MNHEY, CDR2 SVGAGI. The ends were cut back, 0 bases at V and 7 bases at J, with 18 bases in the middle. The CDR3 covers 16 residues.

V and J are TRBV30 and TRBJ2-6; 8 bases are a match to TRBD1. There are 20 residues in the CDR3. The germline CDR1 and CDR2 sequences are GTSNPN and SVGIG (reference sequence). V gave up 5 bases and J gave up 0 bases; unmatched junction bases: 18. In DNA, the CDR3 is TGTGCCTGGGAGGGTGAACAGGGGGATAGAATTTCCTCTGGGGCCAACGTCCTGACTTTC. Residues: CAWEGEQGDRISSGANVLTF.

The chain has TRBV7-8 and TRBJ2-1; 12 bases are a match to TRBD2. The CDR3 is made up of 15 amino acids. Germline V gives CDR1 SGHVS, CDR2 FQNEAQ. After removal of 5 bases from V and 9 bases from J, the junction contained 8 bases not matched to a gene. This chain's CDR3 is CASSITSGGSGEQFF. Here the CDR3 DNA reads TGTGCCAGCAGCATCACTAGCGGGGGGTCCGGTGAGCAGTTCTTC.

This clone has only one observation. The chain is built from TRBV4-1 and TRBJ1-5; D is perhaps TRBD1 (6 bases). Germline assignment: CDR1 MGHRA and CDR2 YSYEKL. Trimming took off 0 bases at V and 5 bases at J, with 11 bases between the two ends. The CDR3 totals 15 residues. CDR3 nucleotide sequence: TGCGCCAGCAGCCAAGAAGGGGGGGGGTATCAGCCCCAGCATTTT. Translating it yields CASSQEGGGYQPQHF.

The V gene is TRBV19, the J gene TRBJ1-5; the match to TRBD1 covers 7 bases. The length of the CDR3 is 14 residues. Trimming took 9 bases from V and 4 from J; bases not matched to a gene: 9. Germline lookup yields CDR1 LNHDA and CDR2 SQIVND (reference sequence). The CDR3 DNA is TGTGCCAGCAGGCAGGGGGGCGGGAATCAGCCCCAGCATTTT. It encodes CASRQGGGNQPQHF.

The rearrangement uses TRBV6-4 and TRBJ2-3; the match to TRBD2 covers 15 bases. Losses at the gene ends were 2 bases for V and 1 base for J; bases not matched to a gene: 7. Germline V CDR1 and CDR2: MRHNA, SNTAGT. The CDR3 has 19 residues. The DNA of the CDR3 is TGTGCCAGCAGTGACGAAAGGACTAGCGGGGGGGGCGGCACAGATACGCAGTATTTT. This translates into CASSDERTSGGGGTDTQYF.

CDR3 sequence: CATSRGTAYNEQFF. Written as DNA, the CDR3 is TGTGCCACCAGCAGGGGGACAGCCTACAATGAGCAGTTCTTC. The chain has TRBV15 and TRBJ2-1; 7 bases line up with TRBD1. After removal of 3 bases from V and 2 bases from J, the junction contained 1 base not matched to a gene. This CDR3 spans 14 amino acids. Per the germline V gene, CDR1 is LNHNV and CDR2 is YYDKDF (reference sequence).